One sample yielded the 17 T cell receptor beta chains listed below, sequenced in a study of CD8 T cells in ankylosing spondylitis. TCRdb fed the 5' RACE reads into MiXCR, producing one record per CDR3 protein. In the table there are more than 250,000 distinct CDR3 sequences, about 9.9% of which are singletons. The sequenced material came from blood, either unsorted or a sorted T cell fraction (not recorded which). The origin of the receptors is a female donor with ankylosing spondylitis or in good health (not recorded which).

A note on this clonotype: A read error may explain this, as a much larger clone is one base away. The chain is built from TRBV4-2 and TRBJ1-4, with D hard to call. The CDR3 loop spans 11 amino acids. Germline-derived CDR1 and CDR2 are LGHNA and YNFKEQ. Trimming cost V 0 bases and J 7 bases, with 0 bases left between them. CDR3 in amino acids: CASSQDEKLFF. CDR3 DNA sequence: TGTGCCAGCAGCCAAGATGAAAAACTGTTTTTT.

The chain employs TRBV20-1 and TRBJ1-4; 10 nucleotides match TRBD1. V was clipped by 6 bases and J by 7 bases; unmatched bases: 8. The germline gives CDR1 DFQATT, CDR2 SNEGSKA (reference sequence). The CDR3 has 14 amino acids. CDR3 coding DNA: TGCAGTGCCGGGAGACAGGGGGCCGCTGAAAAACTGTTTTTT. This translates into CSAGRQGAAEKLFF.

This clonotype was detected ten times or more. The J gene is TRBJ1-2, the V gene TRBV7-9, with a tentative D call TRBD1 (5 bases). This CDR3 has 15 residues. Germline loops: CDR1 SEHNR, CDR2 FQNEAQ (reference sequence). V lost 8 bases to trimming and J lost 8 bases, with 24 bases between them. CDR3 protein: CASGSLPGGSDGYTF. The CDR3 coding sequence is TGTGCCAGCGGAAGCCTCCCCGGGGGATCAGACGGCTACACCTTC.

This clonotype was picked up many times. This chain uses TRBV4-2 with TRBJ1-2; D is unclear. V lost 0 bases to trimming and J lost 7 bases, with 15 bases between them. The CDR3 sequence is 15 residues long. Per the germline V gene, CDR1 is LGHNA and CDR2 is YNFKEQ. In DNA form, the CDR3 reads TGTGCCAGCAGCCAAGAGACCCAGGTCCGGGGTGGCTACACCTTC. It specifies CASSQETQVRGGYTF.

This clonotype was found many times. The chain carries TRBV20-1 and TRBJ2-3, with unresolved D. V shed 6 bases and J shed 2 bases, with 15 bases lying between them. This CDR3 has 14 amino acids. Germline V gene data show CDR1 as DFQATT and CDR2 as SNEGSKA (reference sequence). The CDR3 nucleotides are TGCAGTGCCCACGTCGGCCACTTCACAGATACGCAGTATTTT. It codes for CSAHVGHFTDTQYF.

The V and J genes are TRBV5-6 and TRBJ2-3; unclear D gene. CDR1 and CDR2 (germline): SGHDT, YYEEEE. The V gene lost 1 base and the J gene lost 2 bases, with 5 bases spanning the gap. This CDR3 has 13 amino acids. The CDR3 coding sequence is TGTGCCAGCAGCTTGCATCCCACAGATACGCAGTATTTT. The encoded protein is CASSLHPTDTQYF.

This chain uses TRBV20-1 with TRBJ2-5, with a tentative D call TRBD1 (7 bases). Germline V lookup: CDR1 DFQATT, CDR2 SNEGSKA (reference sequence). Trimming shortened V by 3 bases and J by 5 bases, and 19 bases separated the two germline ends. The CDR3 extends over 15 amino acids. The DNA for the CDR3 is TGCAGTGCTAGTTTGTCAGGGGGACGGGGGGAGACCCAGTACTTC. It yields the protein CSASLSGGRGETQYF.

This clonotype was seen at least ten times. The rearrangement links TRBV10-3 to TRBJ1-3; D is uncertain. From germline, CDR1 is ENHRY and CDR2 SYGVKD. This CDR3 region has 13 residues. With 5 bases removed from V and 0 bases from J, the gap between germline ends came to 5 bases. This chain's CDR3 is CAISLPSGNTIYF. The CDR3 coding sequence is TGTGCCATCAGTTTACCCTCTGGAAACACCATATATTTT.

This clonotype occurred many times. The rearrangement links TRBV5-1 to TRBJ1-2; D remains ambiguous. The CDR3 loop spans 15 amino acids. The V end was cut by 0 bases, the J end by 4 bases, with 13 bases between. Germline loops: CDR1 SGHRS, CDR2 YFSETQ. CDR3 sequence reads: CASSLAGITSYGYTF. CDR3 in DNA: TGCGCCAGCAGCTTGGCCGGAATTACAAGCTATGGCTACACCTTC.

This clonotype was counted ten times or more. The chain is built from TRBV5-5 and TRBJ1-2, with 7 positions matching TRBD1. The germline V gene has CDR1 SGHKS and CDR2 YYEKEE (reference sequence). V lost 4 bases to trimming and J lost 4 bases; unmatched junction nucleotides: 10. The CDR3 runs 15 residues. The CDR3 coding sequence is TGTGCCAGCAGCCCAATGCGACAGGGCATCTATGGCTACACCTTC. Its translation is CASSPMRQGIYGYTF.

V and J are TRBV29-1 and TRBJ1-2; D is uncertain. CDR1 and CDR2 (germline): SQVTM, ANQGSEA. The CDR3 runs 14 residues. Trimming removed 7 bases from V and 6 bases from J, with 21 bases in between. The DNA of the CDR3 is TGCAGCGACTATTCCACCGGCCGGGGTGATGGCTACACCTTC. Amino acid sequence: CSDYSTGRGDGYTF.

This clonotype appeared a few times. The J gene is TRBJ2-1, the V gene TRBV7-2, with D perhaps matching TRBD2 (6 bases). Per the germline V gene, CDR1 is SGHTA and CDR2 is FQGNSA. The CDR3 sequence is 15 residues long. The CDR3 region is CGQQLLGTPYNEQFF. The CDR3 nucleotides are TGTGGCCAGCAGCTCCTCGGGACTCCTTACAATGAGCAGTTCTTC.

This clonotype showed up many times. The chain joins TRBV20-1 to TRBJ2-7; D unclear. Looked up from germline, CDR1 is DFQATT and CDR2 is SNEGSKA (reference sequence). This CDR3 region has 11 residues. Trimming took off 4 bases at V and 4 bases at J, with 8 bases between the two ends. DNA of the CDR3: TGCAGTGCTAACACGGGTTACGAGCAGTACTTC. Encoded protein: CSANTGYEQYF.

This clonotype was counted only a few times. The V call is TRBV27, the J call TRBJ1-6; D is perhaps TRBD1 (5 bases). The germline V and J ends were trimmed by 2 bases and 8 bases, with 16 bases remaining between them. The CDR3 contains 16 residues. The germline gives CDR1 MNHEY, CDR2 SMNVEV (reference sequence). This chain's CDR3 is CASSLIEGNRDSPLHF. Written as DNA, the CDR3 is TGTGCCAGCAGTTTAATTGAGGGGAATCGTGATTCACCCCTCCACTTT.

Many counts were recorded for this clonotype. The chain combines TRBV5-1 with TRBJ2-7, with 10 bases identical to TRBD2. CDR3 length equals 15 residues. Germline V gene data show CDR1 as SGHRS and CDR2 as YFSETQ. With V trimmed by 0 bases and J by 4 bases, 4 bases remained unmatched. CDR3 in DNA: TGCGCCAGCAGCTTGGAGGCTAGCGGGAGTTACGAGCAGTACTTC. Translating gives CASSLEASGSYEQYF.

This clonotype showed up many times. This chain links TRBV20-1 with TRBJ2-1; 10 bases agree with TRBD1. This CDR3 spans 13 amino acids. Germline trimming cut 6 bases from V and 5 bases from J; bases unmatched to any gene: 4. The germline V gene has CDR1 DFQATT and CDR2 SNEGSKA (reference sequence). The CDR3 here is CSARDRGHNEQFF. The CDR3 coding sequence is TGCAGTGCAAGGGACAGGGGCCACAATGAGCAGTTCTTC.

Ten or more counts support this clonotype. The J gene is TRBJ2-2, the V gene TRBV15, with a possible D match to TRBD1 (6 bases). There are 16 residues in the CDR3. The germline V gene has CDR1 LNHNV and CDR2 YYDKDF (reference sequence). The ends were cut back, 1 base at V and 4 bases at J, with 13 bases in the middle. The CDR3 DNA follows: TGTGCCACCAGCAGAGGTTTTACAGGGATCACCGGGGAGCTGTTTTTT. Amino acids: CATSRGFTGITGELFF.